The 30 T cell receptor beta chains below were found in one sample sequenced in a study of shared clonotypes between healthy human individuals. Profiled with immunoSEQ multiplex PCR; TCRdb holds only in-frame clones, not every one. The repertoire includes about 510,000 clones, about 96% of them detected once, and 0.055% to 0.075% sits in the top ten. Sequenced sample: naive CD4+ T cells sorted from blood. Documented subset: CD45RA+ positively selected. The origin of the receptors is a young woman in good health.

The chain carries TRBV2 and TRBJ2-1, with a tentative D call TRBD1 (6 bases). In germline, CDR1 is SNHLY, CDR2 FYNNEI. The CDR3 consists of 15 residues. Trimming shortened V by 5 bases and J by 4 bases, and 15 bases separated the two germline ends. The CDR3: CASSSNGGEYNEQFF. In nucleotides, the CDR3 is TGTGCCAGCAGTTCAAATGGGGGCGAGTACAATGAGCAGTTCTTC.

The rearrangement links TRBV11-2 to TRBJ1-2; possibly TRBD1 for D (6 bases). The germline V gene has CDR1 SGHAT and CDR2 FQNNGV. The V and J ends lost 1 base and 6 bases respectively, with 15 bases between them. CDR3 length equals 15 residues. CDR3: CASSLGGANGHGYTF. Written as DNA, the CDR3 is TGTGCCAGCAGCTTAGGGGGGGCTAACGGCCATGGCTACACCTTC.

The chain uses TRBV5-6 and TRBJ2-7; 7 nucleotides align to TRBD1. The CDR3 contains 15 residues. With 1 base clipped from V and 3 bases from J, the junction kept 7 bases outside the gene matches. CDR1 and CDR2 (germline): SGHDT, YYEEEE. CDR3 in amino acids: CASSLRRDRGYEQYF. Written as DNA, the CDR3 is TGTGCCAGCAGCTTGCGAAGGGACAGAGGCTACGAGCAGTACTTC.

Turning to this clone: The sample contains more than one DNA sequence encoding this CDR3. The rearrangement joins TRBV18 to TRBJ2-7; D is unclear. In germline, CDR1 is KGHSH, CDR2 LQKENI. The ends were cut back, 3 bases at V and 2 bases at J, with 5 bases in the middle. CDR3 size: 12 residues. The CDR3 region is CASSPSAYEQYF. In DNA form, the CDR3 reads TGTGCCAGCTCACCCTCAGCCTACGAGCAGTACTTC.

The V gene is TRBV5-1, the J gene TRBJ2-3; D unclear. Trimming pared 1 base from V and 5 bases from J, leaving 14 bases between. The CDR3 runs to 15 residues. Looked up from germline, CDR1 is SGHRS and CDR2 is YFSETQ. CDR3 residues: CASSLTVAAEDTQYF. The CDR3 DNA sequence: TGCGCCAGCAGCTTGACGGTAGCTGCTGAAGATACGCAGTATTTT.

The V call is TRBV7-2, the J call TRBJ2-3, with unresolved D. From germline, CDR1 is SGHTA and CDR2 FQGNSA. V lost 1 base and J 7 bases, leaving 6 bases between the germline ends. There are 12 residues in the CDR3. For the CDR3, the DNA is TGTGCCAGCAGCTTAGATGGGAATACGCAGTATTTT. It specifies CASSLDGNTQYF.

This rearrangement joins TRBV11-2 to TRBJ1-1, with TRBD1 as a possible D gene (5 bases). The CDR3 covers 14 residues. Trimming took 2 bases from V and 5 from J, leaving 12 bases between them. Germline V CDR1 and CDR2: SGHAT, FQNNGV. CDR3 coding DNA: TGTGCCAGCAGCTTACAAGGGGAGAGTACTGAAGCTTTCTTT. Protein: CASSLQGESTEAFF. The full variable domain, with the rest looked up from reference TRBV11-2 and TRBJ1-1, is EAGVAQSPRYKIIEKRQSVAFWCNPISGHATLYWYQQILGQGPKLLIQFQNNGVVDDSQLPKDRFSAERLKGVDSTLKIQPAKLEDSAVYLCASSLQGESTEAFFGQGTRLTVV.

The rearrangement links TRBV19 to TRBJ2-5; D gene ambiguous. Germline V gene lookup returns CDR1 LNHDA and CDR2 SQIVND (reference sequence). The CDR3 length is 14 residues. Trimming took 3 bases from V and 1 from J, leaving 9 bases between them. CDR3 residues: CASSIRRTQETQYF. In nucleotides, the CDR3 is TGTGCCAGTAGTATTAGGCGGACCCAAGAGACCCAGTACTTC.

The V and J genes are TRBV28 and TRBJ2-7; TRBD1 matches 7 bases. The CDR3 length is 14 residues. V was clipped by 6 bases and J by 3 bases; unmatched bases: 8. Germline lookup yields CDR1 MDHEN and CDR2 SYDVKM. The CDR3 DNA sequence: TGTGCCAGCAGGTCGACAGGGTTAAACTACGAGCAGTACTTC. Translation gives CASRSTGLNYEQYF.

The gene calls are TRBV6-4 and TRBJ2-6; the D is unclear. CDR1 is MRHNA, CDR2 SNTAGT, per germline. V gave up 2 bases and J gave up 0 bases, with 2 bases separating them. CDR3 length: 14 residues. CDR3 residues: CASSDNSGANVLTF. The CDR3 region has the DNA TGTGCCAGCAGTGACAACTCTGGGGCCAACGTCCTGACTTTC.

This sequence joins TRBV6-1 and TRBJ2-5; TRBD1 agrees at 9 bases. The trim removed 6 bases at V and 5 bases at J, leaving 4 bases unmatched. Germline CDR1 and CDR2: MNHNS and SASEGT. CDR3 length: 13 residues. CDR3 DNA: TGTGCCAGCAGAACAGGGGGCATTGAGACCCAGTACTTC. Amino acid sequence: CASRTGGIETQYF.

The rearrangement uses TRBV7-2 and TRBJ2-7, with 11 bases aligning to TRBD2. The CDR3 consists of 15 residues. V was pared by 4 bases and J by 7 bases, with 9 bases of the junction left unmatched. The germline CDR1 and CDR2 sequences are SGHTA and FQGNSA. The CDR3 sequence is CASSSPTSGSREQYF. The CDR3 region has the DNA TGTGCCAGCAGCTCGCCAACTAGCGGGAGTCGAGAGCAGTACTTC.

This chain connects TRBV27 to TRBJ2-5; D is possibly TRBD2 (6 bases). The DNA end is a closer match to TRBJ2-7, so the J assignment may be wrong. CDR1 and CDR2 (germline): MNHEY, SMNVEV (reference sequence). The CDR3 contains 13 residues. CDR3 in DNA: TGTGCCAGCAGTTGGCGGGGCGATCACGAGCAGTACTTC. Amino acids: CASSWRGDHEQYF.

V gene TRBV11-2 combines with J gene TRBJ1-1; D remains ambiguous. CDR1 and CDR2 from the germline V gene are SGHAT and FQNNGV. The germline V and J ends were trimmed by 3 bases and 0 bases, with 14 bases remaining between them. This CDR3 comprises 16 residues. The CDR3 protein is CASSFRSVVMNTEAFF. The CDR3 DNA sequence: TGTGCCAGCAGCTTTCGGTCGGTGGTCATGAACACTGAAGCTTTCTTT.

The rearrangement links TRBV19 to TRBJ2-5; 10 bases map to TRBD1. Germline V gene lookup returns CDR1 LNHDA and CDR2 SQIVND (reference sequence). V shed 8 bases, J shed 4 bases, and the junction held 1 base outside the gene matches. This CDR3 has 12 residues. This CDR3 reads CASWDRGETQYF. As DNA, the CDR3 is TGTGCCAGTTGGGACAGGGGAGAGACCCAGTACTTC.

This sequence joins TRBV19 and TRBJ2-6; 7 bases map to TRBD2. The trim removed 5 bases at V and 0 bases at J, leaving 10 bases unmatched. Germline V gene lookup returns CDR1 LNHDA and CDR2 SQIVND (reference sequence). CDR3 size: 18 residues. The CDR3 sequence: CASSESGKTYSGANVLTF. The CDR3 nucleotides are TGTGCCAGTAGTGAGAGCGGGAAGACTTACTCTGGGGCCAACGTCCTGACTTTC. Filled out from reference TRBV19 and TRBJ2-6, the complete variable domain reads DGGITQSPKYLFRKEGQNVTLSCEQNLNHDAMYWYRQDPGQGLRLIYYSQIVNDFQKGDIAEGYSVSREKKESFPLTVTSAQKNPTAFYLCASSESGKTYSGANVLTFGAGSRLTVL.

The chain employs TRBV30 and TRBJ2-3; the match to TRBD2 covers 11 bases. Trimming removed 1 base from V and 0 bases from J; junction bases left unmatched: 6. Germline CDR1 reads GTSNPN; CDR2 reads SVGIG (reference sequence). The CDR3 length is 17 residues. The CDR3 spells CAWSARRTSGSTDTQYF. CDR3 sequence (DNA): TGTGCCTGGAGTGCACGGAGGACTAGCGGGAGCACAGATACGCAGTATTTT.

Worth noting for this clone: One end of the junction fails to match germline, which may point to a read error. The chain recombines TRBV18 with TRBJ2-3; TRBD1 matches 8 bases. The CDR3 runs to 16 residues. CDR1 KGHSH and CDR2 LQKENI come from the germline V gene. The CDR3 DNA reads as TGTGCCAGCTCTCCACGCCGGGACAGGTACTTGAATACGCAGTATTTT. Protein: CASSPRRDRYLNTQYF. Full variable domain (rest looked up from reference TRBV18 and TRBJ2-3): NAGVMQNPRHLVRRRGQEARLRCSPMKGHSHVYWYRQLPEEGLKFMVYLQKENIIDESGMPKERFSAEFPKEGPSILRIQQVVRGDSAAYFCASSPRRDRYLNTQYFGPGTRLTVL.

The rearrangement uses TRBV9 and TRBJ2-3, with D unclear. The length of the CDR3 is 15 residues. Germline V gene lookup returns CDR1 SGDLS and CDR2 YYNGEE. Deletions cut 3 bases from V and 0 bases from J, with 11 bases between. CDR3 sequence reads: CASSEITDSTDTQYF. The CDR3 DNA follows: TGTGCCAGCAGCGAGATAACCGACAGCACAGATACGCAGTATTTT.

J is TRBJ2-3 and V is TRBV2, with TRBD2 matching 7 bases. The CDR3 is 13 residues long. Per the germline V gene, CDR1 is SNHLY and CDR2 is FYNNEI. The V gene end was trimmed by 3 bases and the J gene end by 6 bases; junction bases not matched to a gene: 3. The CDR3 spells CASSERELDTQYF. The DNA for the CDR3 is TGTGCCAGCAGTGAGCGGGAGTTGGATACGCAGTATTTT.

This clone was detected once. This chain links TRBV11-2 with TRBJ1-1; D unclear. Deletions cut 5 bases from V and 5 bases from J, with 9 bases between. The V gene's germline CDR1 is SGHAT and CDR2 FQNNGV. The CDR3 loop spans 12 amino acids. The CDR3 DNA sequence: TGTGCCAGCAGCCGAGATCCGACTGAAGCTTTCTTT. It encodes CASSRDPTEAFF. Using reference TRBV11-2 and TRBJ1-1 for the parts outside the CDR3, the full variable domain is EAGVAQSPRYKIIEKRQSVAFWCNPISGHATLYWYQQILGQGPKLLIQFQNNGVVDDSQLPKDRFSAERLKGVDSTLKIQPAKLEDSAVYLCASSRDPTEAFFGQGTRLTVV.

The gene calls are TRBV18 and TRBJ2-1, with D unresolved. Trimming cost V 2 bases and J 10 bases, with 12 bases left between them. CDR1 is KGHSH and CDR2 is LQKENI in the germline V gene. The CDR3 covers 13 residues. CDR3 bases: TGTGCCAGCTCACCAGGCCCCGTGTTGGAGCAGTTCTTC. Protein: CASSPGPVLEQFF.

Only a few counts were recorded for this clone. This rearrangement joins TRBV2 to TRBJ2-7; no firm D call. The V and J ends lost 4 bases and 6 bases respectively, with 13 bases between them. Looked up from germline, CDR1 is SNHLY and CDR2 is FYNNEI. CDR3 length: 13 residues. The CDR3 sequence is CASSGEREREQYF. The CDR3 DNA sequence: TGTGCCAGCAGTGGGGAAAGGGAACGCGAGCAGTACTTC.

V is TRBV27 and J is TRBJ1-1; TRBD1 matches at 10 bases. V lost 8 bases to trimming and J lost 0 bases; unmatched junction nucleotides: 3. The CDR3 sequence is 14 residues long. Germline V gene lookup returns CDR1 MNHEY and CDR2 SMNVEV (reference sequence). CDR3 sequence (DNA): TGTGCCAGCGGGACAGGGGCCCTGAACACTGAAGCTTTCTTT. This encodes CASGTGALNTEAFF.

The rearrangement links TRBV7-9 to TRBJ2-5; D remains ambiguous. The last part of the DNA fits TRBJ2-7 better; the J call may be wrong. CDR3 length: 11 residues. Germline V gene data show CDR1 as SEHNR and CDR2 as FQNEAQ (reference sequence). The DNA of the CDR3 is TGTGCCAGCAGCCTAGACACCGAGCAGTACTTC. Its protein product is CASSLDTEQYF.

The sample holds one count of this clone. The chain combines TRBV5-1 with TRBJ2-7; TRBD2 might be the D (6 bases). V shed 2 bases and J shed 2 bases, with 17 bases lying between them. CDR3 length: 16 amino acids. Germline V lookup: CDR1 SGHRS, CDR2 YFSETQ. The CDR3 DNA reads TGCGCCAGCAGCTTTGTTGGTGGGCGGGGTACCTACGAGCAGTACTTC. Amino acid sequence: CASSFVGGRGTYEQYF. The full variable domain, in which reference TRBV5-1 and TRBJ2-7 provide the parts outside the CDR3, is KAGVTQTPRYLIKTRGQQVTLSCSPISGHRSVSWYQQTPGQGLQFLFEYFSETQRNKGNFPGRFSGRQFSNSRSEMNVSTLELGDSALYLCASSFVGGRGTYEQYFGPGTRLTVT.

The chain couples TRBV28 to TRBJ2-1, with TRBD2 as a possible D gene (7 bases). The CDR3 is 14 amino acids. The V and J ends lost 7 bases and 4 bases respectively, with 14 bases between them. CDR1 is MDHEN, CDR2 SYDVKM, per germline. Written as DNA, the CDR3 is TGTGCCAGCACCTCGGGGGGCTTTTACAATGAGCAGTTCTTC. As protein: CASTSGGFYNEQFF. Full variable domain (missing parts from reference TRBV28 and TRBJ2-1): DVKVTQSSRYLVKRTGEKVFLECVQDMDHENMFWYRQDPGLGLRLIYFSYDVKMKEKGDIPEGYSVSREKKERFSLILESASTNQTSMYLCASTSGGFYNEQFFGPGTRLTVL.

The chain joins TRBV5-1 to TRBJ2-1; no clear D. This CDR3 comprises 11 residues. V lost 4 bases and J lost 6, with 5 bases in between. The germline CDR1 and CDR2 sequences are SGHRS and YFSETQ. Here the CDR3 DNA reads TGCGCCAGCAGCGTGCTCAATGAGCAGTTCTTC. Protein: CASSVLNEQFF. Variable domain in full (rest from reference TRBV5-1 and TRBJ2-1): KAGVTQTPRYLIKTRGQQVTLSCSPISGHRSVSWYQQTPGQGLQFLFEYFSETQRNKGNFPGRFSGRQFSNSRSEMNVSTLELGDSALYLCASSVLNEQFFGPGTRLTVL.

The chain's CDR3 is CASSSSGREYYEQYF. For the CDR3, the DNA is TGCGCCAGCAGCTCTAGCGGGAGGGAATACTACGAGCAGTACTTC. The chain carries TRBV5-1 and TRBJ2-7, with TRBD2 matching over 12 bases. The CDR3 runs 15 residues. Germline CDR1 SGHRS, CDR2 YFSETQ. The V segment lost 3 bases and the J segment 3 bases; nucleotides outside the gene matches: 4. The whole variable domain, remainder taken from reference TRBV5-1 and TRBJ2-7, is KAGVTQTPRYLIKTRGQQVTLSCSPISGHRSVSWYQQTPGQGLQFLFEYFSETQRNKGNFPGRFSGRQFSNSRSEMNVSTLELGDSALYLCASSSSGREYYEQYFGPGTRLTVT.

This chain connects TRBV30 to TRBJ1-6; D gene uncertain. This CDR3 comprises 16 residues. V dropped 0 bases and J dropped 4 bases, with 13 bases sitting between them. Germline V gives CDR1 GTSNPN, CDR2 SVGIG (reference sequence). The CDR3 region is CAWSVESARYNSPLHF. CDR3 nucleotide sequence: TGTGCCTGGAGTGTAGAGTCAGCCCGATATAATTCACCCCTCCACTTT.